The clone carrying this TCR beta chain was counted many times. Specified time point: blood at routine non-recurrence follow-up after resection. Tumor, nontumor lung or frozen PBMC supplied whole RNA that was sequenced unsorted. The CDR3 loop spans 15 amino acids. V shed 2 bases and J shed 6 bases, with 13 bases lying between them. Germline-derived CDR1 and CDR2 are SGHTA and FQGNSA. This sample was included in a study of spatial heterogeneity in lung cancer. Across the whole study: Where they were available, follow-up PBMC samples were sequenced, at a median of about 2 years after resection. In raw reads, more than 8.5 appearances on average were recorded for each unique TCR and UMI combination.

Every TCR cDNA molecule carried a tag that served as a unique molecular identifier. TCRdb re-analysed the 5' RACE reads in MiXCR, keeping a single row per CDR3 protein. This repertoire shows roughly 15,000 distinct CDR3 sequences, 5% to 6.5% found once; its top ten account for about 23%. This rearrangement joins TRBV7-2 to TRBJ2-2, with a weak D call TRBD1 (5 bases). This clonotype was sampled from a male donor with early-stage non-small cell lung cancer. Sequenced here: PBMCs, sampled at follow-up. CDR3 bases: TGTGCCAGCAGCTTAATTGGGGCCGCGGCCGGGGAGCTGTTTTTT. It yields the protein CASSLIGAAAGELFF. Based on the CDR3 plus reference TRBV7-2 and TRBJ2-2, the full variable domain is GAGVSQSPSNKVTEKGKDVELRCDPISGHTALYWYRQSLGQGLEFLIYFQGNSAPDKSGLPSDRFSAERTGGSVSTLTIQRTQQEDSAVYLCASSLIGAAAGELFFGEGSRLTVL.